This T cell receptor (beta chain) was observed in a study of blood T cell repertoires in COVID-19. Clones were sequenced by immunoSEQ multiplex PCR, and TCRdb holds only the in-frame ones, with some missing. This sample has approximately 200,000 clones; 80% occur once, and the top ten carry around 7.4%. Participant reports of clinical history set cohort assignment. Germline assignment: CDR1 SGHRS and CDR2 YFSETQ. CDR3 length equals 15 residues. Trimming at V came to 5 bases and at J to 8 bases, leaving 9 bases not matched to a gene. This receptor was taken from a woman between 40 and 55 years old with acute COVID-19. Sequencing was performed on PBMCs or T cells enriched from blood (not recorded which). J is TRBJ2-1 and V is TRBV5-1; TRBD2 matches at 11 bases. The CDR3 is CASRLAGGPRDEQFF. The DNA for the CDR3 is TGCGCCAGCAGGTTAGCGGGAGGGCCCCGGGATGAGCAGTTCTTC.